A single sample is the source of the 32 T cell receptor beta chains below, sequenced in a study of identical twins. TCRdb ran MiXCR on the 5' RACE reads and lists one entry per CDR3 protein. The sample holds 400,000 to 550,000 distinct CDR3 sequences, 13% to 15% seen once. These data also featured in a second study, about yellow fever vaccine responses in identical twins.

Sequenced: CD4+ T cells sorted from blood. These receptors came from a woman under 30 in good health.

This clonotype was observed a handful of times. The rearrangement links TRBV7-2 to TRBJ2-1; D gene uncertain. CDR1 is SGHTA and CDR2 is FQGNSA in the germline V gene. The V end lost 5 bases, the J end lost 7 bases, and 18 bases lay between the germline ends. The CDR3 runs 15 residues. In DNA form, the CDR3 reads TGTGCCAGCAGCCCTCGATCGCCCGGTTCAAATGAGCAGTTCTTC. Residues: CASSPRSPGSNEQFF.

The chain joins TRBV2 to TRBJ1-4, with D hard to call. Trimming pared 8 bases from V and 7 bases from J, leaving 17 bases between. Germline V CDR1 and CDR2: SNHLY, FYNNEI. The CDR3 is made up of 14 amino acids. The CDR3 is CASRRTAVGEKLFF. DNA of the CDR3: TGTGCCAGCCGTCGGACGGCCGTAGGTGAAAAACTGTTTTTT.

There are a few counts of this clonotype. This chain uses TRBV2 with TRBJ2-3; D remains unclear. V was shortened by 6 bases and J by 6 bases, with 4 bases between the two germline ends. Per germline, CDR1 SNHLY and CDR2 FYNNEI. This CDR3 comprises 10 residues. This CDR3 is CASRDDTQYF. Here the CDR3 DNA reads TGTGCCAGCAGAGATGATACGCAGTATTTT.

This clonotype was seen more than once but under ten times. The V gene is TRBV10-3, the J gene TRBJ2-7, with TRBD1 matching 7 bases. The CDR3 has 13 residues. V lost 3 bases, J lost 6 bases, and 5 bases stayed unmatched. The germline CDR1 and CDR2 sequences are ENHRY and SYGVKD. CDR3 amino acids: CAISEQGQGEQYF. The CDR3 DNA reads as TGTGCCATCAGTGAACAGGGGCAGGGCGAGCAGTACTTC.

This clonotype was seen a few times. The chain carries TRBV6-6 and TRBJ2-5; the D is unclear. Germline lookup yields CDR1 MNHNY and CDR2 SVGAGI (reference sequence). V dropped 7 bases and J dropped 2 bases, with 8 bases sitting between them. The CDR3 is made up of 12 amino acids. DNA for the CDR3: TGTGCCAGCACCGGGTCACAAGAGACCCAGTACTTC. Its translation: CASTGSQETQYF.

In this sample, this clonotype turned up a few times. The CDR3 DNA sequence: TGTGCCTGGGACCCCGGCATGGAGACCCAGTACTTC. Translation: CAWDPGMETQYF. This chain connects TRBV30 to TRBJ2-5; D not resolved. There are 12 residues in the CDR3. Trimming took 5 bases from V and 5 from J, leaving 12 bases between them. Germline-derived CDR1 and CDR2 are GTSNPN and SVGIG (reference sequence).

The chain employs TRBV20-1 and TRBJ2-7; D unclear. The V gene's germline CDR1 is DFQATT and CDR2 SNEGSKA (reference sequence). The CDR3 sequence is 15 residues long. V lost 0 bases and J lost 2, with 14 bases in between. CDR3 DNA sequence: TGCAGTGCTAGAGATTTCCAGCAAGTTACCTACGAGCAGTACTTC. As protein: CSARDFQQVTYEQYF.

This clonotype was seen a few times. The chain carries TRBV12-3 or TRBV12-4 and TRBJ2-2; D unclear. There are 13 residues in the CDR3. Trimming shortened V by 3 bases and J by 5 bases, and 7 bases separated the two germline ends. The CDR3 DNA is TGTGCCAGCAGTTTTGCGGCGACCGGGGAGCTGTTTTTT. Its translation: CASSFAATGELFF.

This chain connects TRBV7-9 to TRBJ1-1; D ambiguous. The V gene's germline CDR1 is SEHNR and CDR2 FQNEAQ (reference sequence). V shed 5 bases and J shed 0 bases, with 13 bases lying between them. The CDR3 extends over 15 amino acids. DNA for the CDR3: TGTGCCAGCAGCCCCCCCGTGACCTTGAACACTGAAGCTTTCTTT. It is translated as CASSPPVTLNTEAFF.

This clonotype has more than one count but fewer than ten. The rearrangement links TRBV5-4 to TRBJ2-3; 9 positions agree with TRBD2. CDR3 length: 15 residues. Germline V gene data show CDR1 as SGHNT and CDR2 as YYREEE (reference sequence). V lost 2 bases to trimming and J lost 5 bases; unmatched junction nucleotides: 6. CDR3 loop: CASSLLTSGLDTQYF. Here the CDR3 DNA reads TGTGCCAGCAGCTTACTGACTAGCGGCCTAGATACGCAGTATTTT.

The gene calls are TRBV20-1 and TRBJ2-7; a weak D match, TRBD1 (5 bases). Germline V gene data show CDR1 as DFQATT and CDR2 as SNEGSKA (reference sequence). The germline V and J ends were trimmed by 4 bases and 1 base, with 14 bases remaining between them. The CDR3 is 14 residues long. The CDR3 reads CSATRSGLSYEQYF. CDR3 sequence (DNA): TGCAGTGCTACAAGGTCAGGGCTATCCTACGAGCAGTACTTC.

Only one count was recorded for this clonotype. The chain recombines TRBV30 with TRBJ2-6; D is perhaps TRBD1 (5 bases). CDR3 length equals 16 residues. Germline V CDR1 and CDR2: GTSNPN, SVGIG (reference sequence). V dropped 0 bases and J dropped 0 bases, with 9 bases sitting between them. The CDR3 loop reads CAWSVSRVSGANVLTF. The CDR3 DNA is TGTGCCTGGAGTGTTTCCAGGGTCTCTGGGGCCAACGTCCTGACTTTC.

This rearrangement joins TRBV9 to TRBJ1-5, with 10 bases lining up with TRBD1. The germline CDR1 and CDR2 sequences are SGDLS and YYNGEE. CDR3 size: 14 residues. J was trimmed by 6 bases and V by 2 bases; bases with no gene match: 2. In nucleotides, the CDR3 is TGTGCCAGCAGCGTCGGACAGGGGGGTCAGCCCCAGCATTTT. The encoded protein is CASSVGQGGQPQHF.

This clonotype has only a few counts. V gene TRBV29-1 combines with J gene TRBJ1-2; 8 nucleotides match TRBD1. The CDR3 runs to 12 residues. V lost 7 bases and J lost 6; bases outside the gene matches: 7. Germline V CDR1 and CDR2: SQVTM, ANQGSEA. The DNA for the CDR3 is TGCAGCGCTCGGACAGGGAGGGATGGCTACACCTTC. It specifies CSARTGRDGYTF.

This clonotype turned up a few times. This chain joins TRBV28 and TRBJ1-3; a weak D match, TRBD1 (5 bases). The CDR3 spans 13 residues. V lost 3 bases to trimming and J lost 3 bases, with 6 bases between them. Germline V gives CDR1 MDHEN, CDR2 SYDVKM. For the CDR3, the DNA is TGTGCCAGCAGTTTCAGGGTTGGAAACACCATATATTTT. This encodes CASSFRVGNTIYF.

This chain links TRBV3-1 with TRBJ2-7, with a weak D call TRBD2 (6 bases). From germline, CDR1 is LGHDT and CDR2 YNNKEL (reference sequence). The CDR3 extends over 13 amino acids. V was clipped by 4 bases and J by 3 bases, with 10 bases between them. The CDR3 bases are TGTGCCAGCAGCCCAGAGACTAGCTACGAGCAGTACTTC. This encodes CASSPETSYEQYF.

As DNA, the CDR3 is TGTGCCAGCAGTTACAAGGGATCGGGGGCCAACGTCCTGACTTTC. This gives the protein CASSYKGSGANVLTF. V and J are TRBV6-5 and TRBJ2-6; D unclear. Germline CDR1 is MNHEY and CDR2 is SVGAGI. The CDR3 length is 15 residues. V shed 2 bases and J shed 4 bases, with 9 bases lying between them.

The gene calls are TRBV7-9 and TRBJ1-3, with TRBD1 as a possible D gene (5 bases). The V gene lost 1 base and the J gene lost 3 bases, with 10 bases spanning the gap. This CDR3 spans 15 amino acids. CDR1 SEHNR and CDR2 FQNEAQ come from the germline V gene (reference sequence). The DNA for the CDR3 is TGTGCCAGCAGCTTAGGGGAGGGACGTGGAAACACCATATATTTT. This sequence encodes CASSLGEGRGNTIYF.

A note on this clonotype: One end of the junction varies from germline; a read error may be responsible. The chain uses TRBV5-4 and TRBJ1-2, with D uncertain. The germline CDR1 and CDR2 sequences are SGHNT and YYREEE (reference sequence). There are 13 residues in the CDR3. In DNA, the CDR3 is TGTGCCATCAGCCCTGGGCCTTTCTGCGGCTACACCTTC. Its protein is CAISPGPFCGYTF.

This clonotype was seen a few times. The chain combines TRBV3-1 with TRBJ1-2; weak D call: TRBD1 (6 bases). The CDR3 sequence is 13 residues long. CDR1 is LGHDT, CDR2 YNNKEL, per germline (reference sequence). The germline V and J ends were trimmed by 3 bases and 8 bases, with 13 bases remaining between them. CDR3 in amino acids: CASSHPGAGGYTF. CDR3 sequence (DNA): TGTGCCAGCAGCCATCCGGGGGCCGGGGGCTACACCTTC.

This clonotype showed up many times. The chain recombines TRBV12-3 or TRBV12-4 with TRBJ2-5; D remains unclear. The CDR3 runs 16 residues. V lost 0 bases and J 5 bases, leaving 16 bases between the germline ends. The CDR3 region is CASSLARTPRQETQYF. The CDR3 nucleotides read TGTGCCAGCAGTTTAGCGCGAACCCCCCGGCAGGAGACCCAGTACTTC.

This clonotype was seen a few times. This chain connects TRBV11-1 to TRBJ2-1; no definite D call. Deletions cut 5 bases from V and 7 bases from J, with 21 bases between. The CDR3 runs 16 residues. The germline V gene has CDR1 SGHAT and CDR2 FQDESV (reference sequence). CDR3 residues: CASSATPPQYYNEQFF. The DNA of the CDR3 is TGTGCCAGCAGCGCCACTCCCCCCCAATATTATAATGAGCAGTTCTTC.

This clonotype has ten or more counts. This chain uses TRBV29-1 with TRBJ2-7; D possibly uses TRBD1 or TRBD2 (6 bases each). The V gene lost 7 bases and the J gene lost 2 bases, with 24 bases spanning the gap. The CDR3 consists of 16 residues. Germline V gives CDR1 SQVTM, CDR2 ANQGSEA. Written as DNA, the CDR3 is TGCAGCGCAAAGGGGGGAACCAGGGGTGCAACCTACGAGCAGTACTTC. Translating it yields CSAKGGTRGATYEQYF.

In DNA, the CDR3 is TGTGCCACCAGTGATACAGGGTCCAGCACAGATACGCAGTATTTT. Protein sequence: CATSDTGSSTDTQYF. This chain connects TRBV24-1 to TRBJ2-3; weak D call: TRBD1 (6 bases). The germline CDR1 and CDR2 sequences are KGHDR and SFDVKD. Trimming took off 3 bases at V and 0 bases at J, with 9 bases between the two ends. CDR3 length equals 15 residues.

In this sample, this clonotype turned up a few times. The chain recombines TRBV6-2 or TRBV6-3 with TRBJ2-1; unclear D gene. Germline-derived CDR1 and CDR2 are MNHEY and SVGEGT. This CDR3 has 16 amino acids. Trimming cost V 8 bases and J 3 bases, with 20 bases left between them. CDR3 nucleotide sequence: TGTGCCAGCCCCGTTTTGAGTCGGAGCGTCTACAATGAGCAGTTCTTC. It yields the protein CASPVLSRSVYNEQFF.

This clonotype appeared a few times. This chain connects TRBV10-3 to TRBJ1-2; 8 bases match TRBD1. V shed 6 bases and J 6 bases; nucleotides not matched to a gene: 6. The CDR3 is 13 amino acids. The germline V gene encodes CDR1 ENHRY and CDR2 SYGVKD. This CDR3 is CAISLGQGDGYTF. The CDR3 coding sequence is TGTGCCATCAGCTTAGGACAGGGAGATGGCTACACCTTC.

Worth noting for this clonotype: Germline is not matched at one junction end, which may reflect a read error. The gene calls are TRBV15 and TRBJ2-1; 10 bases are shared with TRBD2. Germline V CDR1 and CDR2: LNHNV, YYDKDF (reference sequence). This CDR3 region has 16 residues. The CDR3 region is CATSRVAGGRAGEPFF. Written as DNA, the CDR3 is TGTGCCACCAGCAGAGTAGCGGGAGGACGGGCGGGGGAGCCGTTCTTC.

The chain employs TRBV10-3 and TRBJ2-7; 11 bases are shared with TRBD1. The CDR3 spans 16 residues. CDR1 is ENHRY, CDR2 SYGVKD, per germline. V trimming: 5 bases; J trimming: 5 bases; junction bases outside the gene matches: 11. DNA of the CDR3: TGTGCCATCAGTACCGGGACAGGGGGTTGGTTCGACGAGCAGTACTTC. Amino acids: CAISTGTGGWFDEQYF.

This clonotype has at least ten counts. This CDR3 reads CATIASGEVDTQYF. The DNA of the CDR3 is TGTGCCACCATTGCTTCGGGAGAAGTAGATACGCAGTATTTT. J is TRBJ2-3 and V is TRBV10-3, with a weak D call TRBD2 (6 bases). The germline V gene has CDR1 ENHRY and CDR2 SYGVKD. This CDR3 region has 14 residues. Trimming cost V 10 bases and J 5 bases, with 19 bases left between them.

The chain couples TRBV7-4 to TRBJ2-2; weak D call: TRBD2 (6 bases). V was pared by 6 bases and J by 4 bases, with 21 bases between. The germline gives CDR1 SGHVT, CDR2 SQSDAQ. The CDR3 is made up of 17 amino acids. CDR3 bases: TGTGCCAGCAGAAACCACAACTCCGGGGGAGGCACCGGGGAGCTGTTTTTT. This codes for CASRNHNSGGGTGELFF.

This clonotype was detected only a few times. The chain's CDR3 is CASSTTGGLNEQFF. The CDR3 region has the DNA TGTGCCAGCAGTACTACAGGGGGCTTGAATGAGCAGTTCTTC. V is TRBV7-2 and J is TRBJ2-1; 9 nucleotides agree with TRBD1. Germline-derived CDR1 and CDR2 are SGHTA and FQGNSA. CDR3 length equals 14 residues. After removal of 6 bases from V and 7 bases from J, the junction contained 7 bases not matched to a gene.

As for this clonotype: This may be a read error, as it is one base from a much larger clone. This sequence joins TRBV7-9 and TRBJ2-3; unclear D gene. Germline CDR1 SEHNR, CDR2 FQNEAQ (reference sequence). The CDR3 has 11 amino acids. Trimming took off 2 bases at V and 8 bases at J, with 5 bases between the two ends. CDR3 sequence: CASSLFVTQYF. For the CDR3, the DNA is TGTGCCAGCAGCTTATTTGTTACGCAGTATTTT.